Listed below are T cell receptor beta chains from one sample, sequenced in a study of cytomegalovirus exposure and HLA in healthy donors. Produced via immunoSEQ multiplex PCR; TCRdb's table is partial and in-frame only. The table lists approximately 150,000 clones, about 89% of them singletons. Input material: PBMCs. The source is a woman aged 18-30 years in good health and CMV-seropositive. CDR3s include the opening cysteine and the closing phenylalanine or tryptophan. D genes are given only for firm matches. Clone size is stated in some rows and not others, as once, few, many or a class when expanded.

size: .; V: TRBV19; D: .; J: TRBJ1-2; DNA: TGTGCCAGTAGTATAGATAACGGACGGGATTACTATGGCTACACCTTC; CDR3: CASSIDNGRDYYGYTF
size: .; V: TRBV7-2; D: TRBD1; J: TRBJ1-4; DNA: TGTGCCAGCAGCTCCGGGACAGGGGGTGGTGAAAAACTGTTTTTT; CDR3: CASSSGTGGGEKLFF
size: .; V: TRBV28; D: .; J: TRBJ2-3; DNA: TGTGCCAGCAGTTTTGCGGGGGCGGAAGATACGCAGTATTTT; CDR3: CASSFAGAEDTQYF
size: .; V: TRBV28; D: TRBD1; J: TRBJ1-2; DNA: TGTGCCAGCAGTTCAGACCGGGACAGGGGAATTCGGTATGGCTACACCTTC; CDR3: CASSSDRDRGIRYGYTF
size: once; V: TRBV4-3; D: TRBD1; J: TRBJ1-4; DNA: TGCGCCAGCTCAATAGGGGACAGAGATAATGAAAAACTGTTTTTT; CDR3: CASSIGDRDNEKLFF
size: once; V: TRBV5-8; D: .; J: TRBJ2-5; DNA: TGTGCCAGCAGCTTGAGGGGGCAAGAGACCCAGTACTTC; CDR3: CASSLRGQETQYF
size: few; V: TRBV4-2; D: .; J: TRBJ1-1; DNA: TGTGCCAGCAGCCAAGATGAGGGCATGAACACTGAAGCTTTCTTT; CDR3: CASSQDEGMNTEAFF
size: .; V: TRBV14; D: TRBD1; J: TRBJ2-7; DNA: TGTGCCAGCAGCCGACAGGGGACGCTTAATGAGCAGTACTTC; CDR3: CASSRQGTLNEQYF
size: once; V: TRBV20-1; D: TRBD1; J: TRBJ2-7; DNA: TGCAGGAGGACAGGCATCTGCGAGCAGTACTTC; CDR3: CRRTGICEQYF
size: .; V: TRBV5-1; D: TRBD2; J: TRBJ2-1; DNA: TGCGCCAGCAGCTTGGTGAGCGGGAGAGGTGAGCAGTTCTTC; CDR3: CASSLVSGRGEQFF
size: .; V: TRBV27; D: .; J: TRBJ2-5; DNA: TGTGCCAGCAGTCGCCGCCGCGGGGAAGAGACCCAGTACTTC; CDR3: CASSRRRGEETQYF
size: .; V: TRBV9; D: TRBD2; J: TRBJ2-1; DNA: TGTGCCAGCAGCACCAGACTAGCGGGAGTGAGTGAGCAGTTCTTC; CDR3: CASSTRLAGVSEQFF
size: .; V: TRBV5-1; D: .; J: TRBJ2-1; DNA: TGCGCCAGCAGCCTAGGGACTTCCAATGAGCAGTTCTTC; CDR3: CASSLGTSNEQFF
size: .; V: TRBV5-1; D: TRBD2; J: TRBJ2-1; DNA: TGCGCCAGCAGCTTTTCGGCGGGAGGCCGACATGAGCAGTTCTTC; CDR3: CASSFSAGGRHEQFF
size: few; V: TRBV19; D: TRBD2; J: TRBJ2-7; DNA: TGTGCCAGTAGTATCGGACTAGCGGGAGGGCCTGACGAGCAGTACTTC; CDR3: CASSIGLAGGPDEQYF
size: .; V: TRBV19; D: .; J: TRBJ2-7; DNA: TGTGCCAGTAGTAACAGATCCCCCTACGAGCAGTACTTC; CDR3: CASSNRSPYEQYF
size: .; V: TRBV29-1; D: .; J: TRBJ2-7; DNA: TGCAGCGTCCTCCTACTGCCATACCACGAGCAGTACTTC; CDR3: CSVLLLPYHEQYF
size: few; V: TRBV5-1; D: .; J: TRBJ1-2; DNA: TGCGCCAGCAGCTTGAACAACCGCAGGGGATCCGGGTATGGCTACACCTTC; CDR3: CASSLNNRRGSGYGYTF
size: .; V: TRBV7-8; D: .; J: TRBJ1-2; DNA: TGTGCCAGCAGCTTAAGGGAAACAGACAGTCTCTATGGCTACACCTTC; CDR3: CASSLRETDSLYGYTF
size: .; V: TRBV27; D: TRBD2; J: TRBJ2-7; DNA: TGTGCCAGCAGTTCACTAACTAGCGCCGGCTACGAGCAGTACTTC; CDR3: CASSSLTSAGYEQYF
size: .; V: TRBV9; D: .; J: TRBJ1-2; DNA: TGTGCCAGCAGCGTAGGACAGACTAACTATGGCTACACCTTC; CDR3: CASSVGQTNYGYTF
size: .; V: TRBV5-1; D: .; J: TRBJ2-5; DNA: TGCGCCAGCAGCTTAGAACAGGGGAGGCAAGAGACCCAGTACTTC; CDR3: CASSLEQGRQETQYF
size: .; V: TRBV4-2; D: TRBD1; J: TRBJ1-5; DNA: TGTGCCAGCAGCCCGTCGACAGGGAATCAGCCCCAGCATTTT; CDR3: CASSPSTGNQPQHF
size: .; V: TRBV5-6; D: .; J: TRBJ2-2; DNA: TGTGCCAGCAGCTTGACGGGGAGGTGGGGGGAGCTGTTTTTT; CDR3: CASSLTGRWGELFF
size: .; V: TRBV5-1; D: .; J: TRBJ2-6; DNA: TGCGCCAGCACCGACAACTCTGGGGCCAACGTCCTGACTTTC; CDR3: CASTDNSGANVLTF
size: once; V: TRBV6-5; D: TRBD1; J: TRBJ2-1; DNA: TGTGCCAGCAGGCCCGGGACAGGGTCGCACGAGCAGTTCTTC; CDR3: CASRPGTGSHEQFF
size: .; V: TRBV29-1; D: .; J: TRBJ1-1; DNA: TGCAGCGTTGGCGGGGGCTTAGGGGACACTGAAGCTTTCTTT; CDR3: CSVGGGLGDTEAFF
size: .; V: TRBV11-1; D: TRBD1; J: TRBJ2-7; DNA: TGTGCCAGCAGCTTTAACTATCAGGGGGCAAGGAAATACGAGCAGTACTTC; CDR3: CASSFNYQGARKYEQYF
size: .; V: TRBV6-5; D: .; J: TRBJ1-2; DNA: TGTGCCAGCAGTTACTTGGGCGCTAACTATGGCTACACCTTC; CDR3: CASSYLGANYGYTF
size: .; V: TRBV5-1; D: .; J: TRBJ2-1; DNA: TGCGCCAGCAGCTTCACCCCCAATACATACAATGAGCAGTTCTTC; CDR3: CASSFTPNTYNEQFF
size: .; V: TRBV4-1; D: .; J: TRBJ1-3; DNA: TGCGCCATACATACAGGGTTTTCCCCCCGAAACACCATATATTTT; CDR3: CAIHTGFSPRNTIYF
size: .; V: TRBV4-2; D: TRBD1; J: TRBJ1-1; DNA: TGTGCCAGCAGCCAACTTGCTGGGGACAGGCCGAGCGCTGAAGCTTTCTTT; CDR3: CASSQLAGDRPSAEAFF
size: .; V: TRBV7-9; D: .; J: TRBJ2-4; DNA: TGTGCCAGCAGCTCAACGTCCCGCCGGGGGGCCGCATATGACATTCAGTACTTC; CDR3: CASSSTSRRGAAYDIQYF
size: .; V: TRBV6-6; D: TRBD1; J: TRBJ2-7; DNA: TGTGCCAGCACGGTAAACAGGGGCGAGCAGTACTTC; CDR3: CASTVNRGEQYF
size: .; V: TRBV6-5; D: TRBD1; J: TRBJ2-7; DNA: TGTGCCAGCAGTTACTCGAGGGACAGGGGATTCTACGAGCAGTACTTC; CDR3: CASSYSRDRGFYEQYF
size: .; V: TRBV29-1; D: .; J: TRBJ2-1; DNA: TGCAGCGGCGGACTATCCTCCTACAATGAGCAGTTCTTC; CDR3: CSGGLSSYNEQFF
size: .; V: TRBV19; D: TRBD1; J: TRBJ1-5; DNA: TGTGCCAGTAGTAGGGGACAGGGAGGCAATCAGCCCCAGCATTTT; CDR3: CASSRGQGGNQPQHF
size: .; V: TRBV9; D: .; J: TRBJ2-3; DNA: TGTGCCAGCAACCCGGAACTAGACACAGATACGCAGTATTTT; CDR3: CASNPELDTDTQYF
size: .; V: TRBV13; D: TRBD2; J: TRBJ2-7; DNA: TGTGCCAGCAGCGTACTAGCGGGAGGGCTCGTATCTTACGAGCAGTACTTC; CDR3: CASSVLAGGLVSYEQYF
size: once; V: TRBV4-2; D: TRBD2; J: TRBJ2-5; DNA: TGTGCCAGCAGCCAACCCGGGACTAGCGGGAGTGAGACCCAGTACTTC; CDR3: CASSQPGTSGSETQYF
size: .; V: TRBV7-2; D: TRBD2; J: TRBJ2-7; DNA: TGTGCCAGCAGCCGGACTAGCGGGACCTACGAGCAGTACTTC; CDR3: CASSRTSGTYEQYF
size: .; V: TRBV5-6; D: TRBD1; J: TRBJ1-1; DNA: TGTGCCAGCAGCTTTCGGCCCGGACAGGGGAACACTGAAGCTTTCTTT; CDR3: CASSFRPGQGNTEAFF
size: .; V: TRBV6-5; D: .; J: TRBJ2-1; DNA: TGTGCCAGCAGTGGCTCACCTCATGAGCAGTTCTTC; CDR3: CASSGSPHEQFF
size: .; V: TRBV9; D: .; J: TRBJ2-7; DNA: TGTGCCAGCAGCGTAGGCGTACAGCGGAACCACGAGCAGTACTTC; CDR3: CASSVGVQRNHEQYF
size: few; V: TRBV11-3; D: .; J: TRBJ2-7; DNA: TGTGCCAGCAGCTGGCGGGGGCTCGGGGACGAGCAGTACTTC; CDR3: CASSWRGLGDEQYF
size: .; V: TRBV29-1; D: .; J: TRBJ1-3; DNA: TGCAGCGTTGTAGATCGAGAATCCTCTGGAAACACCATATATTTT; CDR3: CSVVDRESSGNTIYF
size: .; V: TRBV5-6; D: TRBD1; J: TRBJ1-5; DNA: TGTGCCAGCAGCCAACGCACAGGGGGCGGTCAGCCCCAGCATTTT; CDR3: CASSQRTGGGQPQHF
size: .; V: TRBV7-8; D: .; J: TRBJ2-7; DNA: TGTGCCAGCAGCTCTAGCTCCTACGAGCAGTACTTC; CDR3: CASSSSSYEQYF
size: .; V: TRBV5-1; D: .; J: TRBJ1-2; DNA: TGCGCCAGCAGCCTACGGGCACACGAGGGTGTCTCTTCTAACTATGGCTACACCTTC; CDR3: CASSLRAHEGVSSNYGYTF
size: .; V: TRBV4-1; D: TRBD1; J: TRBJ1-5; DNA: TGCGCCAGCAGCCCAGAGAGGGACAGGGGACGGTCGCAGCCCCAGCATTTT; CDR3: CASSPERDRGRSQPQHF
size: .; V: TRBV11-3; D: TRBD2; J: TRBJ2-3; DNA: TGTGCCAGCAGCTTACGTGGGACTAGCGGGGGCTTACCAGATACGCAGTATTTT; CDR3: CASSLRGTSGGLPDTQYF
size: .; V: TRBV6-6; D: .; J: TRBJ2-3; DNA: TGTGCCAGCAGAGATCGGACAGATACGCAGTATTTT; CDR3: CASRDRTDTQYF